This TCR beta chain was observed in a study of cytomegalovirus exposure and HLA in healthy donors. Study outcomes and limitations: In a later analysis, an Asian-associated ancestry cluster reportedly showed fewer N-insertions than the roughly 700-donor mean. Presence/absence analyses supposed approximately even sequencing depth among donors. Common viral pathogens seemed to be connected with several of the most significant clusters, according to a later analysis. While the bulk of TCR sequences proved rare, some public TCRs turned up in many donors.

This clone turned up a few times. Its matching antigen is unknown. There are 15 residues in the CDR3. The ends were cut back, 1 base at V and 3 bases at J, with 10 bases in the middle. CDR1 and CDR2 (germline): LNHDA, SQIVND (reference sequence). PCR primers comprised 60 Vbeta and 13 Jbeta primers. Sequencing was performed with immunoSEQ multiplex PCR; in TCRdb, only in-frame clones are kept and a portion is missing. The sample has fewer than 200,000 clones; roughly 74% are singletons. The sequence came from a woman in her twenties or thirties in good health and CMV-seronegative. Sequencing used PBMCs. This rearrangement joins TRBV19 to TRBJ1-5; TRBD1 might be the D (6 bases). The CDR3 reads CASSIVRQVNQPQHF. Here the CDR3 DNA reads TGTGCCAGTAGTATAGTTCGACAGGTCAATCAGCCCCAGCATTTT.